The next 21 T cell receptor beta chains were all read from a single sample in a study of vaccination and CD4 T cells after COVID-19. The Oncomine TCR Beta short-read assay was applied to DNA of cultured CD4+ T cells. TCRdb re-called the PCR reads with MiXCR, one entry per CDR3 protein. In the table there are roughly 20,000 distinct CDR3 sequences, approximately 42% of which are singletons. Their recognized antigens are unknown. Treatment meaning: roughly nine-day PBMC culture with coronavirus spike peptide pools or control peptides (ViraFEST assay). This sample comprised CD4+ T cells from blood, cultured in vitro, obtained before SARS-CoV-2 vaccination. The source of these receptors is a human donor who received a COVID-19 vaccine.

The chain couples TRBV7-6 to TRBJ2-5; D gene ambiguous. CDR1 is SGHVS and CDR2 is FNYEAQ in the germline V gene. V lost 3 bases and J lost 3, with 11 bases in between. The length of the CDR3 is 14 residues. The DNA for the CDR3 is TGTGCCAGCAGCTTGGGCGGTATTGAAGAGACCCAGTACTTC. Protein sequence: CASSLGGIEETQYF.

The chain employs TRBV20-1 and TRBJ2-2; 10 bases align to TRBD1. CDR1 is DFQATT, CDR2 SNEGSKA, per germline (reference sequence). Losses at the gene ends were 5 bases for V and 6 bases for J; bases not matched to a gene: 6. The CDR3 has 14 amino acids. The CDR3, as DNA: TGCAGTGCTGCTGACAGGGGGCGCGCCGGGGAGCTGTTTTTT. This encodes CSAADRGRAGELFF.

Judged by abundance, this clonotype is large. The chain is built from TRBV7-4 and TRBJ2-7; 13 bases align to TRBD2. The CDR3 extends over 15 amino acids. V shed 5 bases and J 4 bases; nucleotides not matched to a gene: 5. Per germline, CDR1 SGHVT and CDR2 SQSDAQ. The CDR3 here is CASSGRTSGGYEQYF. CDR3 DNA: TGTGCCAGCAGCGGACGGACTAGCGGGGGTTACGAGCAGTACTTC.

The V call is TRBV25-1, the J call TRBJ2-1; no definite D call. This CDR3 comprises 15 residues. V shed 4 bases and J shed 6 bases, with 16 bases lying between them. Germline CDR1 is MGHDK and CDR2 is SYGVNS. The CDR3: CASSGPWQVGNEQFF. In nucleotides, the CDR3 is TGTGCCAGCAGTGGCCCATGGCAGGTTGGCAATGAGCAGTTCTTC. Combining the CDR3 with reference TRBV25-1 and TRBJ2-1 gives the whole variable domain EADIYQTPRYLVIGTGKKITLECSQTMGHDKMYWYQQDPGMELHLIHYSYGVNSTEKGDLSSESTVSRIRTEHFPLTLESARPSHTSQYLCASSGPWQVGNEQFFGPGTRLTVL.

The chain has TRBV11-3 and TRBJ2-1; D is uncertain. CDR1 is SGHNT and CDR2 is YENEEA in the germline V gene. Trimming shortened V by 2 bases and J by 2 bases, and 1 base separated the two germline ends. This CDR3 region has 12 residues. CDR3 residues: CASSLTYNEQFF. The CDR3 bases are TGTGCCAGCAGCTTAACCTACAATGAGCAGTTCTTC.

The rearrangement joins TRBV6-2 or TRBV6-3 to TRBJ2-7; D is uncertain. CDR3 length: 15 amino acids. V shed 2 bases and J shed 3 bases, with 14 bases lying between them. The germline gives CDR1 MNHEY, CDR2 SVGEGT. CDR3 nucleotides: TGTGCCAGCAGTTACGCAGGCCCGACATACTACGAGCAGTACTTC. Amino acids: CASSYAGPTYYEQYF.

This clonotype showed up just a few times. This sequence joins TRBV7-9 and TRBJ1-2, with 8 bases aligning to TRBD1. This CDR3 comprises 15 residues. CDR1 and CDR2 (germline): SEHNR, FQNEAQ (reference sequence). V lost 5 bases and J lost 2; bases outside the gene matches: 7. CDR3 loop: CASSVGQGPNYGYTF. CDR3 coding DNA: TGTGCCAGCAGCGTTGGACAGGGTCCAAACTATGGCTACACCTTC.

V and J are TRBV6-5 and TRBJ1-5; 9 nucleotides match TRBD1. The J segment lost 4 bases and the V segment lost 0 bases, leaving 4 bases of the junction unmatched. The CDR3 loop spans 16 amino acids. Per the germline V gene, CDR1 is MNHEY and CDR2 is SVGAGI. The CDR3 loop reads CASSYSRTGVNQPQHF. The CDR3 nucleotides are TGTGCCAGCAGTTACTCTAGGACAGGGGTAAATCAGCCCCAGCATTTT.

The chain combines TRBV19 with TRBJ1-5, with a possible D match to TRBD1 (6 bases). With 0 bases removed from V and 4 bases from J, the gap between germline ends came to 25 bases. The CDR3 runs 20 residues. Germline V lookup: CDR1 LNHDA, CDR2 SQIVND (reference sequence). In DNA, the CDR3 is TGTGCCAGTAGTATAGATCTGGTACGGCAGGGAAGAAGGGGGAATCAGCCCCAGCATTTT. Protein sequence: CASSIDLVRQGRRGNQPQHF.

The chain has TRBV12-3 or TRBV12-4 and TRBJ1-2; 8 bases match TRBD1. This CDR3 has 13 amino acids. After removal of 7 bases from V and 7 bases from J, the junction contained 8 bases not matched to a gene. The CDR3 nucleotides read TGTGCCAGCAAACCTCAGGGGGCGGGTGGCTACACCTTC. Amino acid sequence: CASKPQGAGGYTF.

The chain recombines TRBV11-2 with TRBJ2-1; no definite D call. V was cut by 1 base and J by 7 bases, with 8 bases left in between. The CDR3 length is 13 residues. Germline V lookup: CDR1 SGHAT, CDR2 FQNNGV. The CDR3 is CASSLVLGNEQFF. CDR3 in DNA: TGTGCCAGCAGCTTAGTTCTGGGGAATGAGCAGTTCTTC.

This clonotype was counted a few times. This chain uses TRBV7-3 with TRBJ2-3, with D unresolved. The CDR3 is made up of 12 amino acids. The V end was cut by 4 bases, the J end by 5 bases, with 7 bases between. Germline CDR1 and CDR2: SGHTA and FQGTGA. The CDR3 nucleotides read TGTGCCAGCAGCTCCCCGGGAGATACGCAGTATTTT. It encodes CASSSPGDTQYF.

The chain recombines TRBV19 with TRBJ1-2, with D possibly TRBD1 on 5 matching bases. CDR1 and CDR2 (germline): LNHDA, SQIVND (reference sequence). The CDR3 extends over 17 amino acids. Trimming took off 5 bases at V and 4 bases at J, with 23 bases between the two ends. CDR3 loop: CASSPLIGGAGVYGYTF. CDR3 DNA: TGTGCCAGTAGTCCCCTAATCGGAGGGGCAGGAGTCTATGGCTACACCTTC.

In its sample, this clonotype was seen a few times. V usage is TRBV2 and J usage is TRBJ2-1, with TRBD1 matching over 7 bases. V trimming: 4 bases; J trimming: 7 bases; junction bases outside the gene matches: 1. The CDR3 sequence is 12 residues long. Per the germline V gene, CDR1 is SNHLY and CDR2 is FYNNEI. This CDR3 reads CASSAQGNEQFF. The CDR3 DNA sequence: TGTGCCAGCAGTGCACAGGGGAATGAGCAGTTCTTC.

V is TRBV5-1 and J is TRBJ1-2, with 7 bases lining up with TRBD1. The V segment lost 0 bases and the J segment 8 bases; nucleotides outside the gene matches: 7. Per germline, CDR1 SGHRS and CDR2 YFSETQ. The CDR3 totals 14 residues. CDR3 in DNA: TGCGCCAGCAGCTTGGACGACAGGGTAGAAGGCTACACCTTC. This codes for CASSLDDRVEGYTF.

This sequence joins TRBV5-4 and TRBJ2-3; 11 bases map to TRBD2. This CDR3 has 16 amino acids. V lost 6 bases and J lost 1; bases outside the gene matches: 7. Looked up from germline, CDR1 is SGHNT and CDR2 is YYREEE (reference sequence). In DNA, the CDR3 is TGTGCCAGCACCCTAACTAGCGGGGGAGGCACAGATACGCAGTATTTT. This codes for CASTLTSGGGTDTQYF.

This chain joins TRBV10-1 and TRBJ2-5; TRBD2 is a possible D gene (6 bases). Germline V gives CDR1 WNHNN, CDR2 SYGVQD (reference sequence). The length of the CDR3 is 15 residues. The germline V and J ends were trimmed by 3 bases and 5 bases, with 16 bases remaining between them. This chain's CDR3 is CASSDPGTPDETQYF. CDR3 nucleotide sequence: TGCGCCAGCAGTGATCCCGGGACTCCGGACGAGACCCAGTACTTC.

Only a few counts were recorded for this clonotype. The V and J genes are TRBV7-9 and TRBJ2-3; 7 bases align to TRBD2. V shed 0 bases, J shed 0 bases, and the junction held 3 bases outside the gene matches. The germline CDR1 and CDR2 sequences are SEHNR and FQNEAQ (reference sequence). The CDR3 is 16 residues long. CDR3 sequence: CASSLALGGSTDTQYF. CDR3 bases: TGTGCCAGCAGCTTAGCTCTCGGGGGGAGCACAGATACGCAGTATTTT.

This clonotype was observed a few times. V and J are TRBV10-3 and TRBJ2-4; 13 nucleotides match TRBD2. With V trimmed by 10 bases and J by 3 bases, 9 bases remained unmatched. Per germline, CDR1 ENHRY and CDR2 SYGVKD. The CDR3 spans 16 residues. The DNA for the CDR3 is TGTGCCACCGAAACCGGACTAGCGGGGGACAAAAACATTCAGTACTTC. Its protein product is CATETGLAGDKNIQYF.

The chain joins TRBV5-4 to TRBJ2-7, with TRBD1 matching over 7 bases. Germline CDR1 reads SGHNT; CDR2 reads YYREEE (reference sequence). J was trimmed by 2 bases and V by 5 bases; bases with no gene match: 7. The CDR3 has 14 amino acids. The CDR3 is CASSWGQNPYEQYF. The CDR3 DNA reads TGTGCCAGCAGTTGGGGACAGAACCCCTACGAGCAGTACTTC.

V and J are TRBV7-3 and TRBJ1-6, with D perhaps matching TRBD1 (5 bases). V dropped 2 bases and J dropped 10 bases, with 18 bases sitting between them. This CDR3 region has 16 residues. Germline values: CDR1 SGHTA, CDR2 FQGTGA. CDR3 protein: CASSLYRGRADSPLHF. CDR3 nucleotides: TGTGCCAGCAGCTTATATCGGGGCAGGGCGGACTCACCCCTCCACTTT. Looking up the rest from reference TRBV7-3 and TRBJ1-6 gives the full variable domain: GAGVSQTPSNKVTEKGKYVELRCDPISGHTALYWYRQSLGQGPEFLIYFQGTGAADDSGLPNDRFFAVRPEGSVSTLKIQRTERGDSAVYLCASSLYRGRADSPLHFGNGTRLTVT.